One TCR beta chain is described in this entry. As yet, its antigen is unknown. The treatment denotes: over 15 received Ad26.COV2.S at low or high dose, single or two shots; 5 received placebo; per-sample allocation not given. Collection of samples fell on day 63 after the first vaccine or placebo injection. These data belong to a study of Ad26.COV2.S vaccination and SARS-CoV-2 variants. Across the study: The authors gave Ad26.COV2.S intramuscularly, either once or twice 56 days apart.

Notes on the study in general: Vaccine recipients and placebo recipients showed similar non-spike TCR breadth.

Produced via immunoSEQ multiplex PCR; TCRdb's table is partial and in-frame only. This sample has 300,000 to 500,000 clones, with around 85% found just once. V shed 3 bases and J 7 bases; nucleotides not matched to a gene: 8. There are 17 residues in the CDR3. Germline V gene data show CDR1 as MGHRA and CDR2 as YSYEKL. This receptor was taken from a person between 18 and 59 years old who received the Ad26.COV2.S COVID-19 vaccine or a placebo. The specimen comprised peripheral blood, sampled in a trial of Ad26.COV2.S vaccine versus placebo. This chain connects TRBV4-1 to TRBJ2-4, with TRBD2 matching over 14 bases. The CDR3 protein is CASSHLGLAGGLNIQYF. In nucleotides, the CDR3 is TGCGCCAGCAGCCATCTCGGACTAGCGGGGGGACTCAACATTCAGTACTTC.